The 3 T cell receptor beta chains listed next were all sequenced from one sample in a study of T-cell reconstitution after alpha-beta-depleted transplantation in children. Using unique molecular identifiers, the investigators prepared the TCRbeta library. MiXCR, applied by TCRdb to the PCR reads, yields one record per CDR3 protein. The sample has 300,000 to 350,000 distinct CDR3 sequences, around 25% seen once. This sample comprised PBMCs, mostly from graft donor cells, obtained 180 days after TCRalphabeta/CD19-depleted stem cell transplant. The source of these receptors is a male patient between 5 and 17 years old who had a stem cell transplant for acute lymphoblastic leukemia, so the T cells may come from the graft donor.

This clonotype showed up many times. This chain connects TRBV14 to TRBJ2-5, with TRBD2 matching 9 bases. V was clipped by 1 base and J by 5 bases; unmatched bases: 8. Germline V gene sequence: CDR1 SGHDN, CDR2 FVKESK. This CDR3 comprises 16 residues. CDR3 coding DNA: TGTGCCAGCAGCCAAGCGGGAATAGCGGGAGTGGAGACCCAGTACTTC. Translating gives CASSQAGIAGVETQYF. Variable domain in full (rest from reference TRBV14 and TRBJ2-5): EAGVTQFPSHSVIEKGQTVTLRCDPISGHDNLYWYRRVMGKEIKFLLHFVKESKQDESGMPNNRFLAERTGGTYSTLKVQPAELEDSGVYFCASSQAGIAGVETQYFGPGTRLLVL.

This chain links TRBV29-1 with TRBJ1-4, with 8 bases identical to TRBD1. With 5 bases clipped from V and 6 bases from J, the junction kept 11 bases outside the gene matches. This CDR3 has 15 amino acids. Germline V gene lookup returns CDR1 SQVTM and CDR2 ANQGSEA. CDR3 residues: CSVWTGPLGYEKLFF. The CDR3 nucleotides are TGCAGCGTTTGGACAGGGCCCCTAGGTTATGAAAAACTGTTTTTT.

Only a few counts were recorded for this clonotype. The chain couples TRBV12-3 or TRBV12-4 to TRBJ2-2, with TRBD1 matching over 7 bases. With 2 bases clipped from V and 0 bases from J, the junction kept 15 bases outside the gene matches. The CDR3 runs 20 residues. The CDR3 region is CASSLIRQGTLTTNTGELFF. The DNA for the CDR3 is TGTGCCAGCAGTTTAATTCGACAGGGAACCCTTACTACGAACACCGGGGAGCTGTTTTTT.